Below, 22 T cell receptor beta chains from the same sample are listed, as sequenced in a study of blood T cells in healthy people across ages. Primed by a sample-barcoded 5' primer and a J-beta primer mix, a second PCR proceeded for 7 to 11 cycles. Via MiXCR, TCRdb re-called the 5' RACE reads, giving one row per CDR3 protein. This sample has around 1,000,000 distinct CDR3 sequences, with approximately 25% found just once. These data were also filed under a second study, of T cells of mothers and their children.

The sequenced sample was blood. Receptors were obtained from a girl under 10 years old in good health.

The chain recombines TRBV20-1 with TRBJ2-5, with D perhaps matching TRBD2 (6 bases). The end of the DNA fits TRBJ2-7 better, so the J call may be wrong. The length of the CDR3 is 13 residues. Germline-derived CDR1 and CDR2 are DFQATT and SNEGSKA (reference sequence). Written as DNA, the CDR3 is TGCAGTGCTAGCCCGGGACTTTCCTACGAGCAGTACTTC. Translating it yields CSASPGLSYEQYF.

This clonotype was seen a few times. The chain couples TRBV6-5 to TRBJ2-5; no firm D call. The germline gives CDR1 MNHEY, CDR2 SVGAGI. The CDR3 spans 14 residues. Deletions cut 0 bases from V and 7 bases from J, with 12 bases between. CDR3: CASSYSSLVGTQYF. CDR3 coding DNA: TGTGCCAGCAGTTACTCCTCCCTAGTGGGGACCCAGTACTTC.

A word on this clonotype: A junction boundary mismatches the germline segment, possibly from a read error. The chain combines TRBV7-9 with TRBJ1-1; D is perhaps TRBD1 (5 bases). The CDR3 sequence is 11 residues long. In germline, CDR1 is SEHNR, CDR2 FQNEAQ (reference sequence). CDR3 nucleotides: TGTGCCAGCAACTTAGACAGATTGGCTTTCTTT. This encodes CASNLDRLAFF.

This clonotype was seen more than once but under ten times. The CDR3 DNA reads as TGCGCCAGCAGTGCTTGGACAGGGGCCGAGCAGTACTTC. Its translation: CASSAWTGAEQYF. The chain has TRBV10-1 and TRBJ2-7; 9 bases agree with TRBD1. The CDR3 is 13 residues long. J lost 6 bases, V lost 4 bases, and 4 bases had no gene match. In germline, CDR1 is WNHNN, CDR2 SYGVQD (reference sequence).

This clonotype was found many times. The chain has TRBV14 and TRBJ2-1; no reliable D call. Germline V gene sequence: CDR1 SGHDN, CDR2 FVKESK. The CDR3 length is 11 residues. Trimming took 3 bases from V and 8 from J, leaving 5 bases between them. CDR3 in amino acids: CASSQGYEQFF. CDR3 nucleotide sequence: TGTGCCAGCAGCCAGGGGTATGAGCAGTTCTTC.

The chain employs TRBV4-3 and TRBJ2-5; D is unclear. The assigned J gene may be wrong: the sequence end matches TRBJ2-7 better. The germline gives CDR1 LGHNA, CDR2 YSLEER. The CDR3 extends over 15 amino acids. The CDR3: CASSQDADATYEQYF. In nucleotides, the CDR3 is TGCGCCAGCAGCCAAGATGCGGACGCAACCTACGAGCAGTACTTC.

This chain connects TRBV4-3 to TRBJ2-4; 8 bases are a match to TRBD1. Trimming removed 0 bases from V and 2 bases from J; junction bases left unmatched: 3. The CDR3 covers 16 residues. Per the germline V gene, CDR1 is LGHNA and CDR2 is YSLEER. CDR3 coding DNA: TGCGCCAGCAGCCAAGATACAGGGGGTTCCAAAAACATTCAGTACTTC. Translation: CASSQDTGGSKNIQYF.

This clonotype was found a few times. The chain employs TRBV9 and TRBJ1-4; 9 bases match TRBD1. CDR1 is SGDLS, CDR2 YYNGEE, per germline. J gave up 7 bases and V 0 bases, and 4 bases lay outside the gene matches. The length of the CDR3 is 15 residues. The CDR3 loop reads CASSVDGTGLEKLFF. The CDR3, as DNA: TGTGCCAGCAGCGTAGATGGGACAGGGCTTGAAAAACTGTTTTTT.

A few counts support this clonotype. The chain links TRBV28 to TRBJ1-4; D call uncertain. V gave up 8 bases and J gave up 8 bases, with 21 bases separating them. CDR1 is MDHEN and CDR2 is SYDVKM in the germline V gene. This CDR3 has 15 amino acids. The DNA for the CDR3 is TGTGCCAGCGGAATATCCGCGGGGTTTTGGGAAAAACTGTTTTTT. Amino acids: CASGISAGFWEKLFF.

V and J are TRBV7-3 and TRBJ2-5, with D possibly TRBD2 on 6 matching bases. The germline V gene has CDR1 SGHTA and CDR2 FQGTGA. V was trimmed by 6 bases and J by 5 bases, leaving 13 bases between them. The CDR3 is made up of 13 amino acids. The CDR3 region is CASRARGMETQYF. The DNA for the CDR3 is TGTGCCAGCAGGGCGCGGGGCATGGAGACCCAGTACTTC.

The V and J genes are TRBV9 and TRBJ1-4; D is perhaps TRBD1 (5 bases). There are 15 residues in the CDR3. V lost 7 bases, J lost 3 bases, and 16 bases lay in between. Germline V gene lookup returns CDR1 SGDLS and CDR2 YYNGEE. The CDR3 spells CASSFVGVPNEKLFF. CDR3 nucleotides: TGTGCCAGCTCCTTCGTGGGGGTCCCTAATGAAAAACTGTTTTTT.

This clonotype showed up just a few times. J is TRBJ2-5 and V is TRBV9; no clear D gene. Germline lookup yields CDR1 SGDLS and CDR2 YYNGEE. This CDR3 has 13 residues. The germline V and J ends were trimmed by 0 bases and 1 base, with 4 bases remaining between them. CDR3 loop: CASSVDVQETQYF. CDR3 DNA: TGTGCCAGCAGCGTAGATGTCCAAGAGACCCAGTACTTC.

V usage is TRBV12-3 or TRBV12-4 and J usage is TRBJ1-5; tentatively, D is TRBD1 (6 bases). Trimming shortened V by 6 bases and J by 7 bases, and 16 bases separated the two germline ends. The CDR3 is 14 amino acids. The CDR3 here is CASSNGGGPQPQHF. The DNA for the CDR3 is TGTGCCAGCAGCAACGGGGGGGGGCCCCAGCCCCAGCATTTT.

This chain uses TRBV7-2 with TRBJ2-7; TRBD1 matches at 7 bases. V shed 5 bases and J 6 bases; nucleotides not matched to a gene: 10. CDR1 is SGHTA and CDR2 is FQGNSA in the germline V gene. The CDR3 runs to 14 residues. For the CDR3, the DNA is TGTGCCAGCAGCCCACGACAGGGTGAGGGCGAGCAGTACTTC. Its protein is CASSPRQGEGEQYF.

The chain combines TRBV4-2 with TRBJ2-7, with TRBD2 matching over 11 bases. The CDR3 is made up of 17 amino acids. Germline CDR1 is LGHNA and CDR2 is YNFKEQ. Unmatched junction bases numbered 9, after V lost 1 base and J lost 4 bases. The CDR3 protein is CASSQVAGGPGVYEQYF. The CDR3 nucleotides read TGTGCCAGCAGCCAAGTAGCGGGGGGGCCCGGGGTATACGAGCAGTACTTC.

This clonotype was picked up many times. The rearrangement joins TRBV7-2 to TRBJ1-5, with D unresolved. V was clipped by 1 base and J by 6 bases, with 4 bases between them. Germline V gene sequence: CDR1 SGHTA, CDR2 FQGNSA. This CDR3 comprises 12 residues. For the CDR3, the DNA is TGTGCCAGCAGCTTAGGGTTTCAGCCCCAGCATTTT. Translating it yields CASSLGFQPQHF.

This clonotype has just a few counts. The chain recombines TRBV6-6 with TRBJ2-5, with D perhaps given as TRBD1 or TRBD2 (5 bases each). The CDR3 loop spans 13 amino acids. V was shortened by 8 bases and J by 7 bases, with 17 bases between the two germline ends. CDR1 and CDR2 (germline): MNHNY, SVGAGI (reference sequence). The DNA for the CDR3 is TGTGCCAGCGGGGGTACCGCCAAGGTGACCCAGTACTTC. Translating gives CASGGTAKVTQYF.

This chain uses TRBV12-3 or TRBV12-4 with TRBJ1-4; possibly TRBD1 for D (6 bases). CDR3 length: 14 residues. Trimming left V 3 bases short and J 8 bases short, with 13 bases between. DNA for the CDR3: TGTGCCAGCAGTTTCTTGGGGGGGGGCGAAAAACTGTTTTTT. It is translated as CASSFLGGGEKLFF.

This sequence joins TRBV5-6 and TRBJ2-5, with D maybe TRBD2 (5 bases). The CDR3 covers 15 residues. V was pared by 4 bases and J by 3 bases, with 16 bases between. Germline CDR1 is SGHDT and CDR2 is YYEEEE. CDR3 loop: CASSPDTSSKETQYF. As DNA, the CDR3 is TGTGCCAGCAGCCCAGATACTAGTTCCAAAGAGACCCAGTACTTC.

This chain uses TRBV7-9 with TRBJ2-3, with a tentative D call TRBD1 (7 bases). CDR3 size: 15 residues. V dropped 3 bases and J dropped 5 bases, with 15 bases sitting between them. Germline CDR1 is SEHNR and CDR2 is FQNEAQ (reference sequence). CDR3 sequence (DNA): TGTGCCAGCAGCTTCAGCAGGGGGGTAAAAGATACGCAGTATTTT. Translation gives CASSFSRGVKDTQYF.

The J gene is TRBJ2-2, the V gene TRBV29-1; no firm D call. The germline CDR1 and CDR2 sequences are SQVTM and ANQGSEA. V was cut by 6 bases and J by 4 bases, with 6 bases left in between. This CDR3 comprises 11 residues. The CDR3 region has the DNA TGCAGCGTAGCCTTCACCGGGGAGCTGTTTTTT. Translation gives CSVAFTGELFF.

Ten or more counts support this clonotype. The J gene is TRBJ1-4, the V gene TRBV13, with D perhaps TRBD1 (5 bases). The CDR3 consists of 14 residues. V lost 3 bases and J lost 8, with 13 bases in between. The germline gives CDR1 PRHDT, CDR2 FYEKMQ (reference sequence). The CDR3 protein is CASSLGRAREKLFF. CDR3 in DNA: TGTGCCAGCAGCTTGGGCAGGGCCCGGGAAAAACTGTTTTTT.